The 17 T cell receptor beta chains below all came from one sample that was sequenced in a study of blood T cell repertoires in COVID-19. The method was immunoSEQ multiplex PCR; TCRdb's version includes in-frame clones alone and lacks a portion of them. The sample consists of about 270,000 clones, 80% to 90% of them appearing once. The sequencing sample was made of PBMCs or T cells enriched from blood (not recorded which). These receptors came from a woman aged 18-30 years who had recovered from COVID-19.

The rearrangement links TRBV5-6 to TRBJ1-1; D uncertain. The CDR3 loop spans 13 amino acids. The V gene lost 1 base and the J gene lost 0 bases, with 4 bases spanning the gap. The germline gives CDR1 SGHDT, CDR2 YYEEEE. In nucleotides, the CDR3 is TGTGCCAGCAGCTTGTTCTTGAACACTGAAGCTTTCTTT. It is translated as CASSLFLNTEAFF.

The CDR3 DNA is TGTGCCAGCAGCTCCCGCGGAAGCACAGATACGCAGTATTTT. It specifies CASSSRGSTDTQYF. The gene calls are TRBV3-1 (or the pseudogene TRBV3-2) and TRBJ2-3; D remains unclear. Germline V gene data show CDR1 as LGHDT and CDR2 as YNNKEL (reference sequence). The CDR3 is 14 residues long. The V end lost 5 bases, the J end lost 0 bases, and 9 bases lay between the germline ends.

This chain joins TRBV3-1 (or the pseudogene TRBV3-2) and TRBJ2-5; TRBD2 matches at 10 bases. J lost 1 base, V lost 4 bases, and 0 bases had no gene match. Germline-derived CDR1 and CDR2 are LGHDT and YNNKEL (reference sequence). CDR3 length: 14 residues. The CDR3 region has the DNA TGTGCCAGCAGCCGGACTAGCGGCCAAGAGACCCAGTACTTC. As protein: CASSRTSGQETQYF.

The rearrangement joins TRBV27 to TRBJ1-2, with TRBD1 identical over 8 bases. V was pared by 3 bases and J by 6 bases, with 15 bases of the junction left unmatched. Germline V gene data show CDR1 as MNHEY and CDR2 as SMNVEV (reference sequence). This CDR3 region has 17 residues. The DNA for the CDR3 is TGTGCCAGCAGTTTGTACGTCCCTCTGGACAGGGAAAATGGCTACACCTTC. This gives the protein CASSLYVPLDRENGYTF.

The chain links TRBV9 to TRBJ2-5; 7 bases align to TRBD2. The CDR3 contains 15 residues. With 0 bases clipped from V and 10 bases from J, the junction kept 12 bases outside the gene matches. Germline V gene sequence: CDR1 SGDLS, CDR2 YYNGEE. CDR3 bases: TGTGCCAGCAGCGTAGCTTCAGCGGAACGGGGGGACCAGTACTTC. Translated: CASSVASAERGDQYF.

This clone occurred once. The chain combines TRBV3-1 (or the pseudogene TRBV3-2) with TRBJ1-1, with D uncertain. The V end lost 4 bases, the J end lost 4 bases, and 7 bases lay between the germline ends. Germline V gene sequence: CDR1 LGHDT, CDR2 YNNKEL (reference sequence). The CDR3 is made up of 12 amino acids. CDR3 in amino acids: CASSRVSTEAFF. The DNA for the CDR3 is TGTGCCAGCAGCCGCGTCTCCACTGAAGCTTTCTTT.

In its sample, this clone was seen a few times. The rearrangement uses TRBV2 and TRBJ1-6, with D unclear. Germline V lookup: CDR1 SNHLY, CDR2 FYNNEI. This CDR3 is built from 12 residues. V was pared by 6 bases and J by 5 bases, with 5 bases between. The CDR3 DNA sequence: TGTGCCAGCAGCGGTAATAATTCACCCCTCCACTTT. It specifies CASSGNNSPLHF.

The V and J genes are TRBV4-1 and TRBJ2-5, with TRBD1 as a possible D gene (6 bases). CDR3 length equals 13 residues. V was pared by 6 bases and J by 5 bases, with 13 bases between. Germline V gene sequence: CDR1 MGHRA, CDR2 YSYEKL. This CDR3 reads CASSGGWMETQYF. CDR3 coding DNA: TGCGCCAGCAGTGGGGGCTGGATGGAGACCCAGTACTTC.

CDR3 sequence reads: CASSQSTGNIYGYTF. The CDR3 bases are TGCGCCAGCAGCCAGTCGACAGGGAACATCTATGGCTACACCTTC. This chain joins TRBV4-1 and TRBJ1-2; TRBD1 aligns across 7 bases. The CDR3 is 15 amino acids. J gave up 4 bases and V 3 bases, and 8 bases lay outside the gene matches. CDR1 is MGHRA, CDR2 YSYEKL, per germline.

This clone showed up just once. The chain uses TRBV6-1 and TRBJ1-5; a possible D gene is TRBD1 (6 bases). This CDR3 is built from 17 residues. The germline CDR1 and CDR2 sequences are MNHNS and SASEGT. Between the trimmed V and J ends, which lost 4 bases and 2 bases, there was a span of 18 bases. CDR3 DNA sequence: TGTGCCAGCAGTGGCGTACGGGACACCCCACGCAATCAGCCCCAGCATTTT. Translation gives CASSGVRDTPRNQPQHF.

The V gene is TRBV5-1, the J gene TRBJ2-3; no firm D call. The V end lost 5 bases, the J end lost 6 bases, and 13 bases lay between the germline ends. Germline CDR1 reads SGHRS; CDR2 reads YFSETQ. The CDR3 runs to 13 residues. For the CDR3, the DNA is TGCGCCAGCAGTTCTATCCCGGAGGATACGCAGTATTTT. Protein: CASSSIPEDTQYF.

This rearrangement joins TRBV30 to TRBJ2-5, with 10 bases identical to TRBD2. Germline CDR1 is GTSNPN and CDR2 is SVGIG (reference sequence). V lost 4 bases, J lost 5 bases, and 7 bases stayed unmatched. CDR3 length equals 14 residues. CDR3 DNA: TGTGCCTGGAATCCGGGACTAGCGATGGAGACCCAGTACTTC. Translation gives CAWNPGLAMETQYF.

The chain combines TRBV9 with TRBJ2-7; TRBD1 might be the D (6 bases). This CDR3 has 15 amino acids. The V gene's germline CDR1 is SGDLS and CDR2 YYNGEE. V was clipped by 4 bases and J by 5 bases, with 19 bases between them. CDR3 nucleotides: TGTGCCAGCAGCCTGGCTGGGGCCCCAGGGGACGAGCAGTACTTC. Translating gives CASSLAGAPGDEQYF.

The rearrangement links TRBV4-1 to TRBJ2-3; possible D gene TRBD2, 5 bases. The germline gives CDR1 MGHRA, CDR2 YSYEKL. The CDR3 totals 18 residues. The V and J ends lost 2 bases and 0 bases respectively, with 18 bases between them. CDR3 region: CASSQILGRGTSTDTQYF. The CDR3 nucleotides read TGCGCCAGCAGCCAAATACTTGGACGGGGTACGAGCACAGATACGCAGTATTTT.

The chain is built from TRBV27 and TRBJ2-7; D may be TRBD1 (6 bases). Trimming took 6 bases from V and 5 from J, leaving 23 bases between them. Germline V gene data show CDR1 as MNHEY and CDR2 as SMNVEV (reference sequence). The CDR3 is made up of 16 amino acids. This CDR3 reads CASSPQGTLGTNEQYF. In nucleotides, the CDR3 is TGTGCCAGCAGCCCTCAGGGGACCCTAGGAACTAACGAGCAGTACTTC.

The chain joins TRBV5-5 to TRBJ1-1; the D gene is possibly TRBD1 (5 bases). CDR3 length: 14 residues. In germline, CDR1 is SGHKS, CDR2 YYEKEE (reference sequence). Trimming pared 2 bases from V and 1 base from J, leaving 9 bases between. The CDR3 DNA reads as TGTGCCAGCAGCTTTAGGACAACGAACACTGAAGCTTTCTTT. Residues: CASSFRTTNTEAFF. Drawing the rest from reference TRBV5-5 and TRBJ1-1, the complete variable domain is DAGVTQSPTHLIKTRGQQVTLRCSPISGHKSVSWYQQVLGQGPQFIFQYYEKEERGRGNFPDRFSARQFPNYSSELNVNALLLGDSALYLCASSFRTTNTEAFFGQGTRLTVV.

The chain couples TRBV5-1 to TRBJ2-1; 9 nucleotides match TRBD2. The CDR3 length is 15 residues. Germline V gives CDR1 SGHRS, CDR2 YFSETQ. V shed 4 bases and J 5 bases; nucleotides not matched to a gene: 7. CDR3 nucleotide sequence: TGCGCCAGCAGCCCCGCGGGAGGGGTGGACAATGAGCAGTTCTTC. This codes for CASSPAGGVDNEQFF. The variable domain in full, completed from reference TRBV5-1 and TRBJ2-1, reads KAGVTQTPRYLIKTRGQQVTLSCSPISGHRSVSWYQQTPGQGLQFLFEYFSETQRNKGNFPGRFSGRQFSNSRSEMNVSTLELGDSALYLCASSPAGGVDNEQFFGPGTRLTVL.